These T cell receptor beta chains were read from a single sample in a study of T cell repertoires in cytomegalovirus infection. From the reads, TCRdb called clonotypes with MiXCR, one entry per CDR3 protein. Of under 95,000 distinct CDR3 sequences detected, about 44% appear once; the ten largest clones hold over 90%. Their target antigens are unknown. This specimen was CD8+ T cells from cultured PBMCs, taken from culture after CMV antigen stimulation. The receptors were sampled from a human donor in good health (CMV status not recorded). Some clones in this sample may be carry-over from other donors' samples. CDR3s include the opening cysteine and the closing phenylalanine or tryptophan. A D gene is named only where the DNA matches it firmly. Clone size, where shown, is once, few, many, or a class for clones that have expanded.

clone_size j_call v_call d_call cdr3_aa cdr3_nt
- TRBJ1-1 TRBV13 - CASSSAGENTEAFF TGTGCCAGCAGCTCGGCAGGGGAGAACACTGAAGCTTTCTTT
- TRBJ1-1 TRBV6-5 - CASTIGVNTEAFF TGTGCCAGCACCATAGGGGTGAACACTGAAGCTTTCTTT
once TRBJ2-7 TRBV7-2 TRBD2 CASSSSSTRGDHEQYF TGTGCCAGCAGCTCCTCTAGTACCCGGGGGGATCACGAGCAGTACTTC
few TRBJ2-3 TRBV7-9 - CASSSTHYKDTQYF TGTGCCAGCAGCTCTACCCACTATAAGGATACGCAGTATTTT
- TRBJ1-3 TRBV7-6 TRBD1 CASSKTDRAVGNTIYF TGTGCCAGCAGCAAAACGGACAGGGCGGTTGGAAACACCATATATTTT
- TRBJ1-5 TRBV12-3/TRBV12-4 - CASSSSGGEEQPQHF TGTGCCAGCAGTTCTTCCGGGGGTGAGGAACAGCCCCAGCATTTT
- TRBJ2-7 TRBV6-5 - CASSYKTGGFYEQYF TGTGCCAGCAGTTATAAGACAGGAGGGTTCTACGAGCAGTACTTC
few TRBJ1-2 TRBV7-6 - CASSLGRVRTNYGYTF TGTGCCAGCAGCTTAGGAAGGGTCAGAACTAACTATGGCTACACCTTC
- TRBJ1-5 TRBV27 - CASSPQGYQPQHF TGTGCCAGCAGTCCTCAGGGTTACCAGCCCCAGCATTTT
- TRBJ2-5 TRBV7-6 - CASSPPITGEETQYF TGTGCCAGCAGCCCGCCCATTACTGGGGAAGAGACCCAGTACTTC
- TRBJ1-1 TRBV5-1 - CASSFEQGIGAFF TGCGCCAGCAGCTTTGAGCAGGGGATCGGGGCTTTCTTT
few TRBJ2-1 TRBV7-3 TRBD1 CASSLVPGQGYNEQFF TGTGCCAGCAGCTTAGTCCCGGGACAGGGATACAATGAGCAGTTCTTC
- TRBJ2-5 TRBV7-6 - CASSHLLGMGETQYF TGTGCCAGCAGTCACCTGCTGGGGATGGGGGAGACCCAGTACTTC
few TRBJ2-1 TRBV20-1 TRBD1 CSATKPGQGLSSSYNEQFF TGCAGTGCTACCAAGCCGGGACAGGGCTTGTCGAGCTCCTACAATGAGCAGTTCTTC
- TRBJ1-1 TRBV10-2 - CASSESRGSTEAFF TGCGCCAGCAGTGAGTCGAGGGGGTCCACTGAAGCTTTCTTT
- TRBJ2-7 TRBV4-1 TRBD2 CASSQESYQRGAYEQYF TGCGCCAGCAGCCAAGAATCGTACCAGCGGGGGGCCTACGAGCAGTACTTC
- TRBJ1-4 TRBV12-3/TRBV12-4 TRBD1 CASSPGQGQKLFF TGTGCCAGCAGTCCCGGACAGGGGCAAAAACTGTTTTTT
few TRBJ2-5 TRBV27 - CASSYTTEQETQYF TGTGCCAGCAGTTACACGACCGAGCAAGAGACCCAGTACTTC
- TRBJ1-4 TRBV7-4 - CASSSRQDANEKLFF TGTGCCAGCAGCTCAAGACAGGATGCAAATGAAAAACTGTTTTTT
- TRBJ1-2 TRBV7-2 - CASSLGVRGEGYTF TGTGCCAGCAGCTTAGGGGTGCGGGGAGAAGGCTACACCTTC
many TRBJ2-1 TRBV7-2 TRBD2 CASSPSSGASSYNEQFF TGTGCCAGCAGCCCCTCTAGCGGGGCTAGCTCCTACAATGAGCAGTTCTTC
few TRBJ2-3 TRBV29-1 - CSVEGVVNIGSTDTQYF TGCAGCGTTGAAGGGGTGGTGAACATCGGGTCCACAGATACGCAGTATTTT
- TRBJ1-1 TRBV11-2 - CASSLGTVMNTEAFF TGTGCCAGCAGCTTAGGGACGGTCATGAACACTGAAGCTTTCTTT
few TRBJ2-5 TRBV20-1 TRBD2 CSARDGALAGGHQETQYF TGCAGTGCTAGAGACGGGGCACTAGCGGGGGGACACCAAGAGACCCAGTACTTC
few TRBJ1-2 TRBV6-5 - CASSYSRPNYGYTF TGTGCCAGCAGTTACTCGAGACCTAACTATGGCTACACCTTC
few TRBJ1-2 TRBV7-9 - CASSPLRTRDDGYTF TGTGCCAGCAGCCCGCTAAGGACCAGGGATGATGGCTACACCTTC
once TRBJ2-1 TRBV4-1 - CASSQGGWGRAHDEQFF TGCGCCAGCAGCCAAGGGGGATGGGGTAGGGCTCACGATGAGCAGTTCTTC